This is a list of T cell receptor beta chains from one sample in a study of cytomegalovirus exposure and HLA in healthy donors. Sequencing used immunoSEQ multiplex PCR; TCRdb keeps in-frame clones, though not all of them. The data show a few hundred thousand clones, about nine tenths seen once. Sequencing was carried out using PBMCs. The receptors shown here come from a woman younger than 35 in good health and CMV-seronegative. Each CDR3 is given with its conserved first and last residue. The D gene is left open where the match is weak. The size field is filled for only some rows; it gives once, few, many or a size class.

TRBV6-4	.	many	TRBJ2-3	TGTGCCAGCAGTGAAGCGGGCACAGATACGCAGTATTTT	CASSEAGTDTQYF
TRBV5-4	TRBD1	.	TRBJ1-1	TGTGCCAGCGGCAGACAGGGGGCCAGAACTGAAGCTTTCTTT	CASGRQGARTEAFF
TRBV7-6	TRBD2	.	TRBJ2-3	TGTGCCAGCAGCTCTTACGGACTAGCCGGGACCACAGATACGCAGTATTTT	CASSSYGLAGTTDTQYF
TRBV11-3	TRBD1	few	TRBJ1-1	TGTGCCAGCAGCCCAGGGGGACTGGATGAAGCTTTCTTT	CASSPGGLDEAFF
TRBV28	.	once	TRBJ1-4	TGTGCCAGCAGTCCCTCGACAGGCCTCCTCCGTGAAAAACTGTTTTTT	CASSPSTGLLREKLFF
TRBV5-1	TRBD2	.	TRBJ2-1	TGCGCCAGCAGCTCGAAGCGGGAGGGGACCTACAATGAGCAGTTCTTC	CASSSKREGTYNEQFF
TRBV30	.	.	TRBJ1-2	TGTGCCTGTGATGAGTGGCGGCCCGACCACACCTTC	CACDEWRPDHTF
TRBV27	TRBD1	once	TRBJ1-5	TGTGCCAGCAGTCTCGGGACAGGGGGCCATCAGCCCCAGCATTTT	CASSLGTGGHQPQHF
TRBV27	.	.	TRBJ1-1	TGTGCCAGCAGTTTATCGTCCAGGATATACACTGAAGCTTTCTTT	CASSLSSRIYTEAFF
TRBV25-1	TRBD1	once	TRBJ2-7	TGTGCCAGCAGTGATACTCACGACAGGGATGTAGCCTACGAGCAGTACTTC	CASSDTHDRDVAYEQYF
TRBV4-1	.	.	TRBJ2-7	TGCGCCAGCAGCCCCGGAGGGGACAGTACCTACGAGCAGTACTTC	CASSPGGDSTYEQYF
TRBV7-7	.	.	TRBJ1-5	TGTGCCAGCAGCTTAGATCCAGGGAATTGTAGTCAGCCCCAGCATTTT	CASSLDPGNCSQPQHF
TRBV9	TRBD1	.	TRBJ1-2	TGTGCCAGCAGCATCGGAACCCGGGACAGGGTTAACTATGGCTACACCTTC	CASSIGTRDRVNYGYTF
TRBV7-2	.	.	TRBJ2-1	TGTGCCAGCAGCCCGGGGGGCAGGAATGAGCAGTTCTTC	CASSPGGRNEQFF
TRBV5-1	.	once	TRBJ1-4	TGCGCCAGCAGTTCCCAGACACCAACTAATGAAAAACTGTTTTTT	CASSSQTPTNEKLFF
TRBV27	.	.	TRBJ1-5	TGTGCCAGCAGTTTAATAAGCACGGGGACTAATCAGCCCCAGCATTTT	CASSLISTGTNQPQHF
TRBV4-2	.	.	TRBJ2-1	TGTGCCAGCAGCCAAGTACGGGAGTCAAATGAGCAGTTCTTC	CASSQVRESNEQFF
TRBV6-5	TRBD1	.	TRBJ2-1	TGTGCCAGCAGTAGACAGGGGTCGAATGAGCAGTTCTTC	CASSRQGSNEQFF
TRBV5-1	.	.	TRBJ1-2	TGCGCCAGCAGCTTAAAGCCCTATGGCTACACCTTC	CASSLKPYGYTF
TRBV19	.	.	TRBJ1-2	TGTGCCAGTAGTAGAGGGCAGAACTATGGCTACACCTTC	CASSRGQNYGYTF